A selection of T cell receptor beta chains follows, all from one sample in a study of blood T cell repertoires in COVID-19. The data were produced by immunoSEQ multiplex PCR, yet TCRdb's version contains in-frame clones alone and is incomplete. The data show hundreds of thousands of clones, with about 82% seen just once and 4.5% to 5.5% held by the top ten. The sample taken for sequencing was peripheral blood. All receptors come from a man aged 50-60 years with active or convalescent COVID-19. Both conserved end residues are part of each CDR3. The order of the fields is J gene, clone size, D gene, V gene, CDR3 DNA, CDR3 protein. The D gene is left open where the match is weak. Part of the rows lack a size; the others show once, few, many or a class for expanded clones.

>TRBJ2-3|-|-|TRBV5-1
TGCGCCAGCAGCTTGTACGCGGGATCAGGCACAGATACGCAGTATTTT
CASSLYAGSGTDTQYF
>TRBJ1-5|once|-|TRBV7-2
TGTGCCAGCAGCTTGGGGGGGACCAGCAATCAGCCCCAGCATTTT
CASSLGGTSNQPQHF
>TRBJ1-6|-|-|TRBV19
TGTGCCAGTAGTTCCGGACAGATTGATAATTCACCCCTCCACTTT
CASSSGQIDNSPLHF
>TRBJ2-1|few|TRBD2|TRBV5-4
TGTGCCAGCAGCTTGGATGGTGGCGGGAGATCCTACAATGAGCAGTTCTTC
CASSLDGGGRSYNEQFF
>TRBJ2-1|-|TRBD2|TRBV19
TGTGCCAGTAGTCCCCAAGGACTAGCGGGAGAATCTGAGCAGTTCTTC
CASSPQGLAGESEQFF
>TRBJ2-1|-|TRBD2|TRBV11-3
TGTGCCAGCAGCCCAGGAAAATGGGGGACTAGCGGGAGCAATGAGCAGTTCTTC
CASSPGKWGTSGSNEQFF
>TRBJ2-3|-|TRBD2|TRBV2
TGTGCCAGCAGTGAAGAGCGACTAGCGGGATTAGATACGCAGTATTTT
CASSEERLAGLDTQYF
>TRBJ2-1|-|-|TRBV11-2
TGTGCCAGCAGCTACCCTTTACTGGGCAGCTCCTACAATGAGCAGTTCTTC
CASSYPLLGSSYNEQFF
>TRBJ1-1|few|-|TRBV7-9
TGTGCCAGCAGCTTAAGTACAGTGAACACTGAAGCTTTCTTT
CASSLSTVNTEAFF
>TRBJ2-3|-|TRBD1|TRBV28
TGTGCCAGCAGTTCCTCGGACAGGGTAGACACAGATACGCAGTATTTT
CASSSSDRVDTDTQYF
>TRBJ1-4|-|-|TRBV18
TGTGCCAGCTCCGACAGGCGAACTAATGAAAAACTGTTTTTT
CASSDRRTNEKLFF
>TRBJ2-7|-|-|TRBV4-1
TGCGCCAGCAGCCACGACAAACGGGGGTTCAGGCCCGAGCAGTACTTC
CASSHDKRGFRPEQYF
>TRBJ2-1|-|TRBD1|TRBV30
TGTGCCTGGAGTGGGACAGGGTCTTTCCTTTACAATGAGCAGTTCTTC
CAWSGTGSFLYNEQFF
>TRBJ1-1|-|TRBD1|TRBV27
TGTGCCAGCAGTTTTCTAGGACAGGGACAGGCTTTCTTT
CASSFLGQGQAFF
>TRBJ2-1|once|-|TRBV9
TGTGCCAGCAGCCCGCGGCGGGGTCCCTACAATGAGCAGTTCTTC
CASSPRRGPYNEQFF
>TRBJ1-5|-|TRBD1|TRBV30
TGTGCCTGGACTGGACAGGAGAATCAGCCCCAGCATTTT
CAWTGQENQPQHF
>TRBJ2-7|-|-|TRBV20-1
TGCAGTGCTAGTCCTCTAGCGAGTGGGTACGAGCAGTACTTC
CSASPLASGYEQYF
>TRBJ2-1|-|-|TRBV7-8
TGTGCCAGCAGCTCTACTAGATTACGGGGCAATGAGCAGTTCTTC
CASSSTRLRGNEQFF
>TRBJ1-1|-|-|TRBV15
TGTGCCACCAGCAGAGATTTTGCGGGGGTTGAAGCTTTCTTT
CATSRDFAGVEAFF
>TRBJ2-1|-|TRBD1|TRBV5-8
TGTGCCAGCAGCTTGCAGGGGGTCTTCTCCTACAATGAGCAGTTCTTC
CASSLQGVFSYNEQFF
>TRBJ1-4|-|-|TRBV4-1
TGCGCCAGCAGCCTGCAGACTGTGAATGAAAAACTGTTTTTT
CASSLQTVNEKLFF
>TRBJ2-1|-|TRBD2|TRBV19
TGTGCCAGTAGTATATGGACTAGCGGGAGAAATGAGCAGTTCTTC
CASSIWTSGRNEQFF
>TRBJ2-5|-|TRBD2|TRBV2
TGTGCCAGCAGTGGGGAACTAGCGGGAAGAGGGTACCAAGAGACCCAGTACTTC
CASSGELAGRGYQETQYF
>TRBJ1-6|-|-|TRBV5-8
TGTGCCAGCAGCTTGCAACAGGGTAATTCACCCCTCCACTTT
CASSLQQGNSPLHF
>TRBJ1-1|-|-|TRBV28
TGTGCCAGCAGTATGGGTCGGGTAGGCGAAGCTTTCTTT
CASSMGRVGEAFF
>TRBJ1-1|-|-|TRBV2
TGTGCCAGCGAACAGGGAAACACTGAAGCTTTCTTT
CASEQGNTEAFF
>TRBJ1-1|-|-|TRBV28
TGTGCCAGCGAATCCGCCCTGGCGGGAGGTGAAGCTTTCTTT
CASESALAGGEAFF
>TRBJ2-7|-|-|TRBV11-3
TGTGCCAGCAGCCCGGGGCCATCCGGGAGGCAGTACTTC
CASSPGPSGRQYF
>TRBJ1-1|-|-|TRBV24-1
TGTGCCACCAGTGTGGCGGAAGACACTGAAGCTTTCTTT
CATSVAEDTEAFF
>TRBJ1-5|-|TRBD1|TRBV28
TGTGCCAGCAGTTTATCGGGACAGTGGTTTCAGCCCCAGCATTTT
CASSLSGQWFQPQHF
>TRBJ2-1|-|TRBD2|TRBV7-3
TGTGCCAGCAGCTACCTGCCCGGGACGGCGGGAGGGCCGGGATACAATGAGCAGTTCTTC
CASSYLPGTAGGPGYNEQFF
>TRBJ2-1|-|TRBD2|TRBV3-1/TRBV3-2
TGTGCCAGCAGCCTAGAAACCGGAGTCACTAGCGGGAGCTTGTACAATGAGCAGTTCTTC
CASSLETGVTSGSLYNEQFF
>TRBJ2-6|-|TRBD1|TRBV14
TGTGCCAGCAGCCAGCACCCGGGACAGCGTACTTCTGGGGCCAACGTCCTGACTTTC
CASSQHPGQRTSGANVLTF
>TRBJ2-2|-|-|TRBV5-1
TGCGCCAGCAGCTTGGGGCCCGAAGGGGGGCTGTTTTTT
CASSLGPEGGLFF
>TRBJ1-2|-|TRBD1|TRBV28
TGTGCCAGCAGTCCCATGGACAGGCCCGGCTATGGCTACACCTTC
CASSPMDRPGYGYTF
>TRBJ1-1|-|-|TRBV6-5
TGTGCCAGCCACAGGGAGACTGAAGCTTTCTTT
CASHRETEAFF
>TRBJ2-5|-|-|TRBV5-6
TGTGCCAGCAGCTTGACTGAGGCGAGCGGGACCCAGTACTTC
CASSLTEASGTQYF
>TRBJ2-7|-|-|TRBV28
TGTGCCAGCAGTCCCTGGGGCGGTACCTACGAGCAGTACTTC
CASSPWGGTYEQYF
>TRBJ2-7|-|-|TRBV2
TGTGCCAGCAGTTACTCGGGACTTACATACGAGCAGTACTTC
CASSYSGLTYEQYF
>TRBJ1-1|-|-|TRBV18
TGTGCCAGCTCACCTACCTTAGGCCGCGGAGCTGAAGCTTTCTTT
CASSPTLGRGAEAFF
>TRBJ1-1|-|TRBD1|TRBV6-5
TGTGCCAGCAGTTACCGACAGGGAGACACTGAAGCTTTCTTT
CASSYRQGDTEAFF
>TRBJ2-1|-|-|TRBV5-1
TGCGCCAGCAGCTTGGACTCACCCTCCTACAATGAGCAGTTCTTC
CASSLDSPSYNEQFF
>TRBJ1-2|once|-|TRBV9
TGTGCCAGCGCGAGGGAACTGGCCTATGGCTACACCTTC
CASARELAYGYTF
>TRBJ2-1|-|-|TRBV18
TGTGCCAGCTCACCATTTGACGCAGGTCCGGAGGGCCGCCACAATGAGCAGTTCTTC
CASSPFDAGPEGRHNEQFF
>TRBJ1-4|-|-|TRBV21-1
TGTGCCAGCAGCACACCGGGGACGCAGGGGGCGCATGAAAAACTGTTTTTT
CASSTPGTQGAHEKLFF
>TRBJ2-1|once|TRBD2|TRBV3-1/TRBV3-2
TGTGCCAGCAGCCACCGTACTAGCGCCCGTCACAATGAGCAGTTCTTC
CASSHRTSARHNEQFF
>TRBJ2-5|-|TRBD1|TRBV28
TGTGCCAGCCGACAGGGAAAGGAGACCCAGTACTTC
CASRQGKETQYF
>TRBJ2-3|-|-|TRBV2
TGTGCCAGCCGGGAGAACACAGATACGCAGTATTTT
CASRENTDTQYF
>TRBJ2-2|-|-|TRBV27
TGTGCCAGCAGTTCCCCGTCCCACAGCGGGAACACCGGGGAGCTGTTTTTT
CASSSPSHSGNTGELFF
>TRBJ2-7|-|TRBD2|TRBV6-2/TRBV6-3
TGTGCCAGCAGTTACCGTTTTGCGGGCCCTAGCGGGCCTAGCTCCTACGAGCAGTACTTC
CASSYRFAGPSGPSSYEQYF
>TRBJ2-1|many|TRBD1|TRBV28
TGTGCCAGCAGGGGGGTCCCAACAGGGGGATGGAATGAGCAGTTCTTC
CASRGVPTGGWNEQFF
>TRBJ1-1|few|-|TRBV20-1
TGCACAGTCCGACGGGGGACTGAAGCTTTCTTT
CTVRRGTEAFF
>TRBJ1-2|-|-|TRBV7-2
TGTGCCAGCAGCTTAATGTGGCCTGATGGCTACACCTTC
CASSLMWPDGYTF
>TRBJ1-6|-|-|TRBV7-2
TGTGCCAGCAGCCCCTTCCGGGGGTATTCACCCCTCCACTTT
CASSPFRGYSPLHF
>TRBJ2-1|-|TRBD2|TRBV6-4
TGTGCCAGCAGTGAACTAGCGGGTCTACCTGAGCAGTTCTTC
CASSELAGLPEQFF
>TRBJ2-3|-|TRBD2|TRBV11-2
TGTGCCAGCAGCTACGGACTAGCTTTAACAGATACGCAGTATTTT
CASSYGLALTDTQYF
>TRBJ1-5|-|-|TRBV27
TGTGCCAGCAGTTTGAGCACCCCTTCTTATCAGCCCCAGCATTTT
CASSLSTPSYQPQHF